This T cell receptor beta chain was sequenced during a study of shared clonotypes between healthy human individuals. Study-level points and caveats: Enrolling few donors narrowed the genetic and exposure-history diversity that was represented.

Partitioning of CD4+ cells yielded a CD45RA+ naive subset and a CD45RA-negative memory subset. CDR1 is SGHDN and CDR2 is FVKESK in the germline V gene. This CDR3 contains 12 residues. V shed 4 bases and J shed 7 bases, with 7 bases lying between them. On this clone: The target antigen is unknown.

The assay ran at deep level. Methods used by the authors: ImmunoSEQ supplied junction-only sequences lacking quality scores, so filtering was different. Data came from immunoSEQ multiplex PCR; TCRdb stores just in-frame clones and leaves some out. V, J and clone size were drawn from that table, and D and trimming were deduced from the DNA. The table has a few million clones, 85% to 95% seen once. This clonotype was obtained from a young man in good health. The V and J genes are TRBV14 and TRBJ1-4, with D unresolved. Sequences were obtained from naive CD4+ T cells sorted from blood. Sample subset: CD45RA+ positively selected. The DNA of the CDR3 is TGTGCCAGCAGCCGCTCCGGTGAAAAACTGTTTTTT. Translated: CASSRSGEKLFF.